The 16 T cell receptor beta chains reported below all come from one sample, sequenced in a study of T cells in localized non-small cell lung cancer. Data came from immunoSEQ multiplex PCR; TCRdb stores just in-frame clones and leaves some out. The data show approximately 15,000 clones, with about 85% seen just once and approximately 3.9% held by the top ten. The material sequenced was peripheral blood, taken before any cancer treatment. These receptors were collected from a woman aged 35 to 69 with stage I lung adenocarcinoma.

V gene TRBV7-2 combines with J gene TRBJ2-3; D assignment may be TRBD1 or TRBD2 (5 bases each). The CDR3 totals 14 residues. V dropped 1 base and J dropped 6 bases, with 11 bases sitting between them. CDR1 SGHTA and CDR2 FQGNSA come from the germline V gene. CDR3 sequence (DNA): TGTGCCAGCAGCTTAGGCGGGCACAGGGATACGCAGTATTTT. Protein sequence: CASSLGGHRDTQYF.

V gene TRBV27 combines with J gene TRBJ2-6; D gene unclear. The CDR3 loop spans 15 amino acids. Germline V gives CDR1 MNHEY, CDR2 SMNVEV (reference sequence). The V end lost 4 bases, the J end lost 3 bases, and 10 bases lay between the germline ends. Here the CDR3 reads CASSSWTVGANVLTF. The CDR3 bases are TGTGCCAGCAGTTCATGGACGGTTGGGGCCAACGTCCTGACTTTC. Full variable domain (outside the CDR3, taken from reference TRBV27 and TRBJ2-6): EAQVTQNPRYLITVTGKKLTVTCSQNMNHEYMSWYRQDPGLGLRQIYYSMNVEVTDKGDVPEGYKVSRKEKRNFPLILESPSPNQTSLYFCASSSWTVGANVLTFGAGSRLTVL.

The J gene is TRBJ2-6, the V gene TRBV19, with TRBD2 identical over 10 bases. The CDR3 runs 22 residues. Germline lookup yields CDR1 LNHDA and CDR2 SQIVND (reference sequence). Trimming removed 11 bases from V and 0 bases from J; junction bases left unmatched: 25. In nucleotides, the CDR3 is TGTGCCGCTCGAGTGAAGGGACAGGAAACTCTAGCGGGGGCCTCTGGGGCCAACGTCCTGACTTTC. It is translated as CAARVKGQETLAGASGANVLTF.

V usage is TRBV5-1 and J usage is TRBJ2-7; 9 bases map to TRBD1. The V and J ends lost 4 bases and 7 bases, in that order; junction bases with no gene match: 6. Germline CDR1 reads SGHRS; CDR2 reads YFSETQ. The CDR3 consists of 13 residues. CDR3 sequence (DNA): TGCGCCAGCAGCGCCGGGACAGGGTTAGAGCAGTACTTC. It encodes CASSAGTGLEQYF.

This chain uses TRBV11-2 with TRBJ2-5, with unresolved D. Germline V lookup: CDR1 SGHAT, CDR2 FQNNGV. This CDR3 contains 13 residues. V was clipped by 3 bases and J by 1 base, with 6 bases between them. In nucleotides, the CDR3 is TGTGCCAGCAGCTTCGGCTCCCAAGAGACCCAGTACTTC. Protein sequence: CASSFGSQETQYF. Combining the CDR3 with reference TRBV11-2 and TRBJ2-5 gives the whole variable domain EAGVAQSPRYKIIEKRQSVAFWCNPISGHATLYWYQQILGQGPKLLIQFQNNGVVDDSQLPKDRFSAERLKGVDSTLKIQPAKLEDSAVYLCASSFGSQETQYFGPGTRLLVL.

This clone occurred a few times. The chain recombines TRBV7-8 with TRBJ2-1, with TRBD2 as a possible D gene (6 bases). This CDR3 comprises 13 residues. Trimming cost V 6 bases and J 5 bases, with 11 bases left between them. Germline CDR1 is SGHVS and CDR2 is FQNEAQ. The CDR3 DNA follows: TGTGCCAGCAGTGGCAGGGAGGACAATGAGCAGTTCTTC. Amino acids: CASSGREDNEQFF.

The V and J genes are TRBV5-1 and TRBJ1-4, with 8 nucleotides matching TRBD1. Germline-derived CDR1 and CDR2 are SGHRS and YFSETQ. Trimming cost V 4 bases and J 7 bases; bases outside gene matches: 12. The CDR3 contains 16 residues. The CDR3 loop is CASSRQQGVMSEKLFF. CDR3 DNA: TGCGCCAGCAGCAGACAACAGGGGGTAATGTCTGAAAAACTGTTTTTT. The full variable domain, with the rest looked up from reference TRBV5-1 and TRBJ1-4, is KAGVTQTPRYLIKTRGQQVTLSCSPISGHRSVSWYQQTPGQGLQFLFEYFSETQRNKGNFPGRFSGRQFSNSRSEMNVSTLELGDSALYLCASSRQQGVMSEKLFFGSGTQLSVL.

This clone was detected once. The rearrangement uses TRBV6-1 and TRBJ2-5; the match to TRBD1 covers 10 bases. V was pared by 7 bases and J by 7 bases, with 6 bases of the junction left unmatched. The CDR3 has 13 amino acids. Per the germline V gene, CDR1 is MNHNS and CDR2 is SASEGT. The CDR3 coding sequence is TGTGCCAGCAATTCGGACAGGGGGGGGACCCAGTACTTC. This codes for CASNSDRGGTQYF.

The chain links TRBV7-2 to TRBJ2-5; D is uncertain. The V gene's germline CDR1 is SGHTA and CDR2 FQGNSA. V lost 4 bases, J lost 1 base, and 7 bases lay in between. The CDR3 sequence is 13 residues long. For the CDR3, the DNA is TGTGCCAGCAGCTCCCACCCCCAAGAGACCCAGTACTTC. It encodes CASSSHPQETQYF.

This clone has only a few counts. This chain connects TRBV27 to TRBJ1-6; 7 bases are a match to TRBD1. J gave up 3 bases and V 6 bases, and 2 bases lay outside the gene matches. This CDR3 spans 14 amino acids. CDR1 is MNHEY, CDR2 SMNVEV, per germline (reference sequence). DNA of the CDR3: TGTGCCAGCAGCTCAGGGGGCTATAATTCACCCCTCCACTTT. Its translation: CASSSGGYNSPLHF.

This clone was detected only once. The gene calls are TRBV2 and TRBJ2-5; weak D call: TRBD1 (6 bases). Looked up from germline, CDR1 is SNHLY and CDR2 is FYNNEI. The CDR3 spans 13 residues. The ends were cut back, 6 bases at V and 2 bases at J, with 10 bases in the middle. The DNA of the CDR3 is TGTGCCAGCAGGAGGACAGAACAAGAGACCCAGTACTTC. Translated: CASRRTEQETQYF.

V is TRBV6-5 and J is TRBJ2-5; TRBD2 matches at 8 bases. The germline V gene encodes CDR1 MNHEY and CDR2 SVGAGI. V trimming: 6 bases; J trimming: 1 base; junction bases outside the gene matches: 7. The CDR3 contains 15 residues. CDR3 loop: CASSGGALGQETQYF. The CDR3 bases are TGTGCCAGCAGCGGGGGGGCCTTAGGCCAAGAGACCCAGTACTTC.

The V and J genes are TRBV28 and TRBJ2-7; possibly TRBD1 or TRBD2 for D (6 bases each). V was shortened by 3 bases and J by 4 bases, with 16 bases between the two germline ends. The CDR3 loop spans 15 amino acids. In germline, CDR1 is MDHEN, CDR2 SYDVKM. The CDR3 bases are TGTGCCAGCAGTTTCGGGGGCCAAAGGAGATACGAGCAGTACTTC. It encodes CASSFGGQRRYEQYF.

The chain is built from TRBV6-1 and TRBJ1-6; 8 bases agree with TRBD1. The CDR3 has 14 amino acids. Germline V gene data show CDR1 as MNHNS and CDR2 as SASEGT. J lost 6 bases, V lost 6 bases, and 4 bases had no gene match. This CDR3 is CASRPTGGNSPLHF. The DNA for the CDR3 is TGTGCCAGCAGACCAACAGGGGGTAATTCACCCCTCCACTTT.

This chain connects TRBV5-1 to TRBJ2-3; 8 bases fit TRBD2. Germline CDR1 is SGHRS and CDR2 is YFSETQ. There are 16 residues in the CDR3. Losses at the gene ends were 0 bases for V and 5 bases for J; bases not matched to a gene: 8. The CDR3 bases are TGCGCCAGCAGCTTGGGTTTAGCGGGGAGAGGAGATACGCAGTATTTT. Translation gives CASSLGLAGRGDTQYF. Complete variable domain (other parts from reference TRBV5-1 and TRBJ2-3): KAGVTQTPRYLIKTRGQQVTLSCSPISGHRSVSWYQQTPGQGLQFLFEYFSETQRNKGNFPGRFSGRQFSNSRSEMNVSTLELGDSALYLCASSLGLAGRGDTQYFGPGTRLTVL.

The chain couples TRBV5-4 to TRBJ1-2, with 9 positions matching TRBD1. Unmatched junction bases numbered 10, after V lost 0 bases and J lost 4 bases. The CDR3 sequence is 17 residues long. Germline V CDR1 and CDR2: SGHNT, YYREEE (reference sequence). CDR3 DNA sequence: TGTGCCAGCAGCTTGGTGCCCCCCGGACAGGGGTCCTATGGCTACACCTTC. Amino acids: CASSLVPPGQGSYGYTF. Looking up the rest from reference TRBV5-4 and TRBJ1-2 gives the full variable domain: ETGVTQSPTHLIKTRGQQVTLRCSSQSGHNTVSWYQQALGQGPQFIFQYYREEENGRGNFPPRFSGLQFPNYSSELNVNALELDDSALYLCASSLVPPGQGSYGYTFGSGTRLTVV.